Listed here is a single T cell receptor beta chain. The CDR3 extends over 16 amino acids. Germline V lookup: CDR1 SGHRS, CDR2 YFSETQ. V was clipped by 0 bases and J by 5 bases, with 14 bases between them. This sample was taken from a study of OX40 agonist ivuxolimab in advanced cancers. The table came from immunoSEQ multiplex PCR; TCRdb's copy has only in-frame clones and leaves some out. The sample yields fewer than 75,000 clones, 85% to 90% seen once. This material consisted of CD4+ or CD8+ T cells sorted from blood, taken in a trial of the OX40 agonist ivuxolimab. The sequence came from an adult with an advanced solid tumor such as melanoma, head and neck, liver or kidney cancer. The gene calls are TRBV5-1 and TRBJ2-2, with D possibly being TRBD1 (6 bases). Here the CDR3 reads CASSLEPGAGTGELFF. The CDR3 DNA is TGCGCCAGCAGCTTGGAGCCAGGGGCTGGGACCGGGGAGCTGTTTTTT.